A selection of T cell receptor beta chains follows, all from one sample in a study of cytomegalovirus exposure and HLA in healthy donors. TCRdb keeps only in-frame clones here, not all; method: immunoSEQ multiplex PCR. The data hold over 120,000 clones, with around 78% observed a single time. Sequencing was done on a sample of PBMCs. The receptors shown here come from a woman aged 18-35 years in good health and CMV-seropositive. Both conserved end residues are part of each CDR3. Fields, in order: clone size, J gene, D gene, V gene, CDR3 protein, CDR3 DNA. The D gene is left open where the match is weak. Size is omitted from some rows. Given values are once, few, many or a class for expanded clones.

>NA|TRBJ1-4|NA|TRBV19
CASTAQTTNEKLFF
TGTGCCAGTACAGCGCAGACAACTAATGAAAAACTGTTTTTT
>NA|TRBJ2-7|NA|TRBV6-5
CASRIQGTGEQYF
TGTGCCAGCAGGATACAGGGGACTGGGGAGCAGTACTTC
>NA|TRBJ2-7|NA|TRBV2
CASSVATYEQYF
TGTGCCAGCAGTGTTGCGACCTACGAGCAGTACTTC
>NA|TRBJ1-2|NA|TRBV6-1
CASSAIQGSDYGYTF
TGTGCCAGCAGTGCCATACAGGGAAGTGACTATGGCTACACCTTC
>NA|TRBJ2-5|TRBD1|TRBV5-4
CASTSGQSQETQYF
TGTGCCAGCACTTCGGGACAGTCACAAGAGACCCAGTACTTC
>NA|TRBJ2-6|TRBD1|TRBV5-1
CASSLDGTGGGGANVLTF
TGCGCCAGCAGCTTGGATGGGACAGGGGGCGGAGGGGCCAACGTCCTGACTTTC
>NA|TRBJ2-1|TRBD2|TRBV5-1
CASSPRSGGAINEQFF
TGCGCCAGCAGTCCGCGTAGCGGGGGGGCCATCAATGAGCAGTTCTTC
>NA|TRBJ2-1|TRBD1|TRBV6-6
CASSYSGTGSYNEQFF
TGTGCCAGCAGTTACTCTGGGACAGGGTCGTACAATGAGCAGTTCTTC
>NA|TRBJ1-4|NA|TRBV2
CASSNRVATNEKLFF
TGTGCCAGCAGCAACAGGGTTGCAACTAATGAAAAACTGTTTTTT
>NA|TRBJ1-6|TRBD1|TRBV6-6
CASSSRDRGQNSPLHF
TGTGCCAGCAGTAGTCGGGACAGGGGTCAGAATTCACCCCTCCACTTT
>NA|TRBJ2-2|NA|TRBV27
CASSLSAGPPNTGELFF
TGTGCCAGCAGTTTATCAGCAGGCCCCCCGAACACCGGGGAGCTGTTTTTT
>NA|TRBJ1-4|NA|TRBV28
CASSAPQGLTNEKLFF
TGTGCCAGCAGTGCCCCTCAGGGGTTGACTAATGAAAAACTGTTTTTT
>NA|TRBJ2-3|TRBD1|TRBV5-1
CASSPGTGSYGTDTQYF
TGCGCCAGCAGCCCGGGGACAGGGTCATACGGCACAGATACGCAGTATTTT
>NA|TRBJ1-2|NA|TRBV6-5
CASSYRPRSLNTGYTF
TGTGCCAGCAGTTACCGCCCCCGCTCACTAAATACGGGCTACACCTTC
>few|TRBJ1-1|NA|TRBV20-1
CSARDTGEAFF
TGCAGTGCTAGAGATACAGGGGAAGCTTTCTTT
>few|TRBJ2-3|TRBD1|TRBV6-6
CASKTGSTDTQYF
TGTGCCAGCAAGACAGGGAGCACAGATACGCAGTATTTT
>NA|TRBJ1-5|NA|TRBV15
CATSLRGAQPQHF
TGTGCCACCAGCCTCCGGGGGGCTCAGCCCCAGCATTTT
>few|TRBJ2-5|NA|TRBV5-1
CATPLETQYF
TGCGCCACCCCCCTGGAGACCCAGTACTTC
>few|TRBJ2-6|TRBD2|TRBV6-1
CASTAGGSGANVLTF
TGTGCCAGCACCGCGGGGGGCTCTGGGGCCAACGTCCTGACTTTC
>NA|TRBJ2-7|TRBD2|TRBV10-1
CASSESMDLSGAYEQYF
TGCGCCAGCAGTGAGTCGATGGACCTCAGCGGGGCCTACGAGCAGTACTTC
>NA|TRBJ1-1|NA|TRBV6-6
CASRRGEGTEAFF
TGTGCCAGCCGGAGGGGCGAGGGAACTGAAGCTTTCTTT
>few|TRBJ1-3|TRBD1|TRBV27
CASSSWDRASGNTIYF
TGTGCCAGCAGTTCCTGGGACAGGGCCTCTGGAAACACCATATATTTT
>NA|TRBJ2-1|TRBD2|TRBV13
CASSYGTSGGKNEQFF
TGTGCCAGCAGCTATGGGACTAGCGGGGGGAAGAATGAGCAGTTCTTC
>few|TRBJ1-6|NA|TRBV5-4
CASSPDSSYNSPLHF
TGTGCCAGCAGCCCGGACAGCTCCTATAATTCACCCCTCCACTTT
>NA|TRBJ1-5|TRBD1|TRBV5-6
CASSSRTGLSNQPQHF
TGTGCCAGCAGCTCAAGGACAGGGTTGAGCAATCAGCCCCAGCATTTT
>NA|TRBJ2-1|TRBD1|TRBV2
CASSEGTATYNEQFF
TGTGCCAGCAGTGAGGGGACAGCTACCTACAATGAGCAGTTCTTC
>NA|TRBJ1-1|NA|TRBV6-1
CASSDPGGAGYTEAFF
TGTGCCAGCAGTGACCCGGGGGGGGCGGGTTATACTGAAGCTTTCTTT
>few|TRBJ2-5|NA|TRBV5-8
CASSLRDWSETQYF
TGTGCCAGCAGCCTCCGGGACTGGAGTGAGACCCAGTACTTC
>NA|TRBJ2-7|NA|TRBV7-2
CASSLSLYEQYF
TGTGCCAGCAGTCTCAGTTTGTACGAGCAGTACTTC
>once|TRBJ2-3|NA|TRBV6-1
CASSDWLSTTDTQYF
TGTGCCAGCAGTGACTGGTTAAGCACCACAGATACGCAGTATTTT